Sequencing of this T cell receptor beta chain was carried out in a study of blood T cell repertoires in COVID-19. Study-level information: COVID-19 samples collected from the United States, Italy and Spain covered acute and convalescent phases. Sample material is recorded as cDNA or gDNA derived from T cells, B-cell-depleted T cells, or PBMCs.

CDR3 length: 13 residues. The germline CDR1 and CDR2 sequences are LNHDA and SQIVND (reference sequence). Trimming cost V 1 base and J 6 bases, with 7 bases left between them. Original processing notes: Researchers report that nucleated cell counts were estimated from reference gene primer amplification. Profiling relied on immunoSEQ multiplex PCR, and the TCRdb table lists in-frame clones only, not all of them. That table furnishes V, J and clone size, whereas the DNA furnished D and trimming. This repertoire shows approximately 280,000 clones, nearly 90% found once; its top ten account for about 1.5%.

Sequencing was performed on PBMCs or T cells enriched from blood (not recorded which). The TCR comes from a woman younger than 30 with acute COVID-19. The chain uses TRBV19 and TRBJ2-1; no reliable D call. The CDR3 nucleotides read TGTGCCAGTAGTATAGGTCCGGGCAATGAGCAGTTCTTC. Its translation: CASSIGPGNEQFF.